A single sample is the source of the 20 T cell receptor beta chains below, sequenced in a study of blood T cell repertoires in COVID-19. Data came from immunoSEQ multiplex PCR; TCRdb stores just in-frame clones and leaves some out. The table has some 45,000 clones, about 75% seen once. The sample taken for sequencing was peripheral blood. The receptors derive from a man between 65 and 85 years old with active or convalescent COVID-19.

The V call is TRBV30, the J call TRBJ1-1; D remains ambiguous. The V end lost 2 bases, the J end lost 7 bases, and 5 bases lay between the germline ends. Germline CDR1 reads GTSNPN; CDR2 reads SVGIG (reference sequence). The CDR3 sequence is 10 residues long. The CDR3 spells CAWSTNEAFF. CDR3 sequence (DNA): TGTGCCTGGAGTACAAATGAAGCTTTCTTT.

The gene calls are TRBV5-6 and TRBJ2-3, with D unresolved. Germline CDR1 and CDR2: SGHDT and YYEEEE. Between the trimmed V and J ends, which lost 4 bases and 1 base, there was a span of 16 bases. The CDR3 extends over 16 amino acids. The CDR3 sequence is CASSRPAGWGTDTQYF. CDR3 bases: TGTGCCAGCAGCCGCCCAGCAGGATGGGGCACAGATACGCAGTATTTT.

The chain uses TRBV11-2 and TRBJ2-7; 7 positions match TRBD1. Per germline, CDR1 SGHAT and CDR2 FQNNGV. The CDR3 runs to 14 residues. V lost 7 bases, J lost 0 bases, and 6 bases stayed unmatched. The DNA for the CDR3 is TGTGCCAGCATCCAACAGGGGTTCTCCTACGAGCAGTACTTC. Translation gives CASIQQGFSYEQYF. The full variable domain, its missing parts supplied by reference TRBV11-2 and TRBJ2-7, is EAGVAQSPRYKIIEKRQSVAFWCNPISGHATLYWYQQILGQGPKLLIQFQNNGVVDDSQLPKDRFSAERLKGVDSTLKIQPAKLEDSAVYLCASIQQGFSYEQYFGPGTRLTVT.

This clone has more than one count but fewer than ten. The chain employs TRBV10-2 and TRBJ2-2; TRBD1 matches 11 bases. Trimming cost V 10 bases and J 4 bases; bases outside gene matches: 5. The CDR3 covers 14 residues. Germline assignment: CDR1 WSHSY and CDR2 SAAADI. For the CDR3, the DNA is TGCGCCATCGGACAGGGGGCGCTCACCGGGGAGCTGTTTTTT. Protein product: CAIGQGALTGELFF.

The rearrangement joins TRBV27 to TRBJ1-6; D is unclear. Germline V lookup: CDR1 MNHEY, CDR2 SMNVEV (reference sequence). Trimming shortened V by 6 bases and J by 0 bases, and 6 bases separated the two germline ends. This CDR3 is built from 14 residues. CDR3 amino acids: CASRWSSYNSPLHF. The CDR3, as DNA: TGTGCCAGCAGATGGAGCTCCTATAATTCACCCCTCCACTTT.

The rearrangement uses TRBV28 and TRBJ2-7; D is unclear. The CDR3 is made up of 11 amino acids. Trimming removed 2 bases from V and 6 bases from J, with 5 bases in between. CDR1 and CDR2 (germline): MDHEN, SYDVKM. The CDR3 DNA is TGTGCCAGCAGTTTAAGCCGCGAGCAGTACTTC. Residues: CASSLSREQYF. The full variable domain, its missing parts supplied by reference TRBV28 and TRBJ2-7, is DVKVTQSSRYLVKRTGEKVFLECVQDMDHENMFWYRQDPGLGLRLIYFSYDVKMKEKGDIPEGYSVSREKKERFSLILESASTNQTSMYLCASSLSREQYFGPGTRLTVT.

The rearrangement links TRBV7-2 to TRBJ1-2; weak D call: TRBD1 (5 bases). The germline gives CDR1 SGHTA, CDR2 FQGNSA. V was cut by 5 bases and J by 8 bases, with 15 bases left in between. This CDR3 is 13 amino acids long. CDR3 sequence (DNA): TGTGCCAGCAGCCAGGACACCCGGGAGGGCTACACCTTC. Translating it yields CASSQDTREGYTF.

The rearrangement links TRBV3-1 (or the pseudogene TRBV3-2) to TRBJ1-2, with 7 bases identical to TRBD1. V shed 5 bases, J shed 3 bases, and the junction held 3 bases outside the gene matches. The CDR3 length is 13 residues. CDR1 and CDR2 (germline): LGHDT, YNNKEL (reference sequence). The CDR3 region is CASSYTGDYGYTF. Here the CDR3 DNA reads TGTGCCAGCAGCTACACAGGGGACTATGGCTACACCTTC.

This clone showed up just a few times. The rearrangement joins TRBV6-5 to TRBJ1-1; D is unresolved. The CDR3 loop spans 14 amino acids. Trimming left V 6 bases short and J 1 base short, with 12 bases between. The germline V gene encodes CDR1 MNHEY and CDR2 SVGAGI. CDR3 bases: TGTGCCAGCAGGGCCTCAGTCGCGAACACTGAAGCTTTCTTT. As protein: CASRASVANTEAFF.

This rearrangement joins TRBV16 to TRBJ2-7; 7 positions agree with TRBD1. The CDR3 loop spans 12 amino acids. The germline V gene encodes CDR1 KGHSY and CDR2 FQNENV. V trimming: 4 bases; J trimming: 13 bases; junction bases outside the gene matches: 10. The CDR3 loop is CASSPLNRDRYF. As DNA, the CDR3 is TGTGCCAGCAGCCCTCTTAACCGGGACAGATACTTC.

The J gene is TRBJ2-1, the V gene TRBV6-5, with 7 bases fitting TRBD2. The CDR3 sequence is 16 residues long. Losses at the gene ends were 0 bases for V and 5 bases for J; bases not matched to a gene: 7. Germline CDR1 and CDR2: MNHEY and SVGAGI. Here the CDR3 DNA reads TGTGCCAGCAGTTACTCGAGTCGGACTAGTCACAATGAGCAGTTCTTC. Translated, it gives CASSYSSRTSHNEQFF.

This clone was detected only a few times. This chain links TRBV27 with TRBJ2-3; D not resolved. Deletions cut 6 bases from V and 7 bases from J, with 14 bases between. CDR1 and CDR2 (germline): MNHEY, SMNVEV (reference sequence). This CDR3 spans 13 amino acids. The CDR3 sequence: CASRRIADNTQYF. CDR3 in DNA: TGTGCCAGCAGGAGGATTGCCGATAATACGCAGTATTTT.

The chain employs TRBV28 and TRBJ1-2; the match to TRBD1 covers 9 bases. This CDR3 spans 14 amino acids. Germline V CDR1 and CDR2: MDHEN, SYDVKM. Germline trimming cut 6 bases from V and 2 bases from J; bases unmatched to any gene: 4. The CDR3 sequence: CASRQQGANYGYTF. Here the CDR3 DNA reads TGTGCCAGCAGACAACAGGGGGCGAACTATGGCTACACCTTC.

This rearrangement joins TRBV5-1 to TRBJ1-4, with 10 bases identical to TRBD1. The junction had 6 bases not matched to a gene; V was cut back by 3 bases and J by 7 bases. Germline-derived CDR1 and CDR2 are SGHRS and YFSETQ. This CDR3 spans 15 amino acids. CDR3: CASSYRTGGGEKLFF. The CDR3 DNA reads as TGCGCCAGCAGCTACAGGACAGGGGGAGGTGAAAAACTGTTTTTT.

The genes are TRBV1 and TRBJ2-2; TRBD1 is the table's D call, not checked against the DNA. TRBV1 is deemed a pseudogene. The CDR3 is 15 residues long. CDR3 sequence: CTSSQDRNATGELFF. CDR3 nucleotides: TGCACCAGCAGCCAAGACAGGAACGCCACCGGGGAGCTGTTTTTT.

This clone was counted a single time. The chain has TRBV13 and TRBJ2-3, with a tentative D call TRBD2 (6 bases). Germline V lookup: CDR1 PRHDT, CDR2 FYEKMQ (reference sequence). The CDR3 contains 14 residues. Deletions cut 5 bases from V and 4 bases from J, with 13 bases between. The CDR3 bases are TGTGCCAGCAGCCCCCAGGGAGGCCCAGATACGCAGTATTTT. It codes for CASSPQGGPDTQYF.

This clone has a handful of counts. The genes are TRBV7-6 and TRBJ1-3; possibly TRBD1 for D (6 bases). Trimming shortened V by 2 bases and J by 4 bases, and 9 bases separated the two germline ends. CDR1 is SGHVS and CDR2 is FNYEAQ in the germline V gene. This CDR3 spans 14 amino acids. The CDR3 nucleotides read TGTGCCAGCAGCTTACAGGGGACCGGAAACACCATATATTTT. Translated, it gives CASSLQGTGNTIYF.

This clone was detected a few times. The CDR3 nucleotides read TGTGCCAGTAGCGATACTACAGGGGCGTCTACTGAAGCTTTCTTT. This gives the protein CASSDTTGASTEAFF. The rearrangement uses TRBV19 and TRBJ1-1; 7 bases fit TRBD1. There are 15 residues in the CDR3. Germline-derived CDR1 and CDR2 are LNHDA and SQIVND (reference sequence). Unmatched junction bases numbered 12, after V lost 6 bases and J lost 5 bases.

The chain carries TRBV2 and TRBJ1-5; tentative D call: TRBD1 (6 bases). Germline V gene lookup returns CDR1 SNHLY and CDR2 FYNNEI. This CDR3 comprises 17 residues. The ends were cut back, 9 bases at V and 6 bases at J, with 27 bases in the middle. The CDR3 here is CASHQTVRSGGIQPQHF. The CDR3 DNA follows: TGTGCCAGTCATCAAACGGTCCGGTCGGGGGGCATTCAGCCCCAGCATTTT.

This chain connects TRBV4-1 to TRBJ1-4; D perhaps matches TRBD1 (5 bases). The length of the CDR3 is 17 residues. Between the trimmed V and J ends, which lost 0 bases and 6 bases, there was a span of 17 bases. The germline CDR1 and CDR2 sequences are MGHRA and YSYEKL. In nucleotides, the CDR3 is TGCGCCAGCAGCCAAGATAATAGGCCAGGACATCATGAAAAACTGTTTTTT. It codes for CASSQDNRPGHHEKLFF.